Following are 21 T cell receptor beta chains from one sample sequenced in a study of HIV-infected patients and healthy controls. No cell fractionation was done, so the repertoire covers all unsorted peripheral blood T cells. Alpha and beta constant-region primers primed reverse transcription of about 0.5 ug RNA. Using multiplexing indices, alpha and beta chain libraries were generated apart by chain-specific third strand synthesis. A single record per CDR3 protein comes from TCRdb applying MiXCR to the 5' RACE reads. The table shows about 8,300 distinct CDR3 sequences, with about 9% occurring only once. This sample comprised blood, obtained before antiretroviral therapy. These receptors originate from an adult with HIV infection.

This clonotype was counted ten times or more. The rearrangement uses TRBV12-3 or TRBV12-4 and TRBJ1-2, with D perhaps matching TRBD1 (6 bases). The CDR3 is made up of 13 amino acids. The germline V and J ends were trimmed by 7 bases and 6 bases, with 15 bases remaining between them. In nucleotides, the CDR3 is TGTGCCAGCAACAAGCAGGGGTCGGATGGCTACACCTTC. It yields the protein CASNKQGSDGYTF.

CDR3 nucleotides: TGTGCCAGCAGTTCCGTCCCGGGACAGGGCCGAGAGACCCAGTACTTC. Its protein is CASSSVPGQGRETQYF. This chain joins TRBV28 and TRBJ2-5, with 9 positions matching TRBD1. Germline loops: CDR1 MDHEN, CDR2 SYDVKM. Trimming at V came to 4 bases and at J to 4 bases, leaving 10 bases not matched to a gene. The CDR3 runs to 16 residues.

The sample holds many counts of this clonotype. The chain uses TRBV7-8 and TRBJ2-1; D uncertain. This CDR3 contains 13 residues. The V gene lost 4 bases and the J gene lost 6 bases, with 10 bases spanning the gap. Germline loops: CDR1 SGHVS, CDR2 FQNEAQ. The CDR3, as DNA: TGTGCCAGCAGCTCGGACCCAACCAATGAGCAGTTCTTC. As protein: CASSSDPTNEQFF.

In its sample, this clonotype was seen many times. This chain links TRBV6-5 with TRBJ1-1; 7 bases fit TRBD1. The J segment lost 5 bases and the V segment lost 5 bases, leaving 8 bases of the junction unmatched. This CDR3 comprises 14 residues. Germline-derived CDR1 and CDR2 are MNHEY and SVGAGI. The CDR3 coding sequence is TGTGCCAGCAGTGCCCCAGGGGGGGTTACTGAAGCTTTCTTT. Translation: CASSAPGGVTEAFF.

In its sample, this clonotype was seen many times. The chain has TRBV7-2 and TRBJ2-4; possibly TRBD1 or TRBD2 for D (6 bases each). Germline values: CDR1 SGHTA, CDR2 FQGNSA. CDR3 size: 16 residues. The V and J ends lost 2 bases and 8 bases respectively, with 19 bases between them. The CDR3 loop is CASSLSSRGRWDIQYF. In DNA form, the CDR3 reads TGTGCCAGCAGCTTAAGTTCTCGGGGGCGCTGGGACATTCAGTACTTC.

This clonotype was found many times. The chain employs TRBV4-1 and TRBJ2-7; 10 positions match TRBD1. The CDR3 has 15 amino acids. The germline gives CDR1 MGHRA, CDR2 YSYEKL. V gave up 4 bases and J gave up 7 bases; unmatched junction bases: 10. CDR3 in amino acids: CASSRGDRGLREQYF. The CDR3 DNA follows: TGCGCCAGCAGCCGGGGGGACAGGGGTCTCAGGGAGCAGTACTTC.

This clonotype is medium-sized (0.01 to 0.1%) in the sample. The genes are TRBV7-9 and TRBJ2-7; 7 bases map to TRBD1. CDR3 length: 15 amino acids. Germline-derived CDR1 and CDR2 are SEHNR and FQNEAQ (reference sequence). With V trimmed by 1 base and J by 7 bases, 10 bases remained unmatched. The CDR3 coding sequence is TGTGCCAGCAGCTTAGGGGCAGGGGGTGTCTTGGAGCAGTACTTC. Translating gives CASSLGAGGVLEQYF.

The chain is built from TRBV3-1 and TRBJ1-5; tentative D call: TRBD1 (6 bases). The germline V and J ends were trimmed by 2 bases and 4 bases, with 15 bases remaining between them. From germline, CDR1 is LGHDT and CDR2 YNNKEL (reference sequence). This CDR3 region has 16 residues. The CDR3 loop is CASSQSHVTGNQPQHF. The CDR3 DNA sequence: TGTGCCAGCAGCCAATCACACGTCACAGGGAATCAGCCCCAGCATTTT.

This clonotype came up many times. The gene calls are TRBV7-2 and TRBJ2-3; TRBD1 agrees at 9 bases. The CDR3 has 14 residues. Losses at the gene ends were 4 bases for V and 4 bases for J; bases not matched to a gene: 3. Germline CDR1 is SGHTA and CDR2 is FQGNSA. The CDR3 sequence: CASSYRQGADTQYF. In DNA, the CDR3 is TGTGCCAGCAGCTATAGACAGGGGGCAGATACGCAGTATTTT. Using reference TRBV7-2 and TRBJ2-3 for the parts outside the CDR3, the full variable domain is GAGVSQSPSNKVTEKGKDVELRCDPISGHTALYWYRQSLGQGLEFLIYFQGNSAPDKSGLPSDRFSAERTGGSVSTLTIQRTQQEDSAVYLCASSYRQGADTQYFGPGTRLTVL.

In its sample, this clonotype was seen many times. The gene calls are TRBV12-3 or TRBV12-4 and TRBJ2-7, with 9 bases fitting TRBD1. The CDR3 has 14 residues. V trimming: 4 bases; J trimming: 2 bases; junction bases outside the gene matches: 3. CDR3 bases: TGTGCCAGCAGTTGGGGACAGGGTGCCTACGAGCAGTACTTC. It translates to CASSWGQGAYEQYF.

Ten or more counts support this clonotype. The V call is TRBV4-1, the J call TRBJ1-5; D might be TRBD1 (5 bases). CDR3 length equals 14 residues. Between the trimmed V and J ends, which lost 4 bases and 9 bases, there was a span of 16 bases. CDR1 and CDR2 from the germline V gene are MGHRA and YSYEKL. Here the CDR3 DNA reads TGCGCCAGCAGCCGGGGGACGGATGTTTGGCCCCAGCATTTT. This encodes CASSRGTDVWPQHF.

The chain carries TRBV28 and TRBJ2-7, with D maybe TRBD1 (6 bases). This CDR3 is built from 13 residues. Germline CDR1 reads MDHEN; CDR2 reads SYDVKM. V dropped 7 bases and J dropped 2 bases, with 12 bases sitting between them. CDR3 in amino acids: CASNRVGTYEQYF. Here the CDR3 DNA reads TGTGCCAGCAACAGGGTGGGAACCTACGAGCAGTACTTC.

J is TRBJ2-7 and V is TRBV7-2; 10 bases are a match to TRBD2. There are 14 residues in the CDR3. Germline loops: CDR1 SGHTA, CDR2 FQGNSA. With V trimmed by 5 bases and J by 2 bases, 3 bases remained unmatched. The CDR3 is CASSRTSGTYEQYF. The CDR3 bases are TGTGCCAGCAGCCGGACTAGCGGAACCTACGAGCAGTACTTC.

In its sample, this clonotype was seen many times. The V gene is TRBV7-9, the J gene TRBJ2-7; D call uncertain. The CDR3 contains 18 residues. Germline CDR1 SEHNR, CDR2 FQNEAQ (reference sequence). V lost 1 base, J lost 2 bases, and 21 bases lay in between. The CDR3: CASSLVGLAPTPAYEQYF. For the CDR3, the DNA is TGTGCCAGCAGCTTAGTAGGGTTAGCTCCGACCCCCGCCTACGAGCAGTACTTC. Using reference TRBV7-9 and TRBJ2-7 for the parts outside the CDR3, the full variable domain is DTGVSQNPRHKITKRGQNVTFRCDPISEHNRLYWYRQTLGQGPEFLTYFQNEAQLEKSRLLSDRFSAERPKGSFSTLEIQRTEQGDSAMYLCASSLVGLAPTPAYEQYFGPGTRLTVT.

There are many counts of this clonotype. This chain connects TRBV12-3 or TRBV12-4 to TRBJ2-4; 8 bases agree with TRBD2. The V segment lost 5 bases and the J segment 7 bases; nucleotides outside the gene matches: 4. CDR3 length: 13 residues. CDR3 sequence: CASSLGLENIQYF. The DNA for the CDR3 is TGTGCCAGCAGTCTGGGACTAGAGAACATTCAGTACTTC.

In its sample, this clonotype is medium-sized. V is TRBV4-1 and J is TRBJ2-1, with 11 nucleotides matching TRBD1. The CDR3 totals 17 residues. Looked up from germline, CDR1 is MGHRA and CDR2 is YSYEKL. The junction had 14 bases not matched to a gene; V was cut back by 1 base and J by 12 bases. CDR3: CASSQGKGDRGGQGQFF. DNA for the CDR3: TGCGCCAGCAGCCAAGGAAAGGGGGACAGGGGGGGACAAGGGCAGTTCTTC.

The sample holds many counts of this clonotype. The genes are TRBV20-1 and TRBJ2-7, with D possibly being TRBD2 (5 bases). V lost 4 bases and J 5 bases, leaving 21 bases between the germline ends. The CDR3 spans 15 residues. CDR1 is DFQATT, CDR2 SNEGSKA, per germline (reference sequence). DNA for the CDR3: TGCAGTGCTACCACTCCGGGAAGCAGCTCGAACGAGCAGTACTTC. This encodes CSATTPGSSSNEQYF.

In its sample, this clonotype was seen many times. V gene TRBV5-1 combines with J gene TRBJ2-7, with 14 bases matching TRBD2. The germline CDR1 and CDR2 sequences are SGHRS and YFSETQ. The J segment lost 5 bases and the V segment lost 4 bases, leaving 2 bases of the junction unmatched. CDR3 size: 14 residues. CDR3: CASSLGLAGDEQYF. DNA of the CDR3: TGCGCCAGCAGCCTGGGACTAGCGGGAGACGAGCAGTACTTC.

At least ten counts were recorded for this clonotype. The chain joins TRBV29-1 to TRBJ2-3, with D uncertain. The CDR3 has 11 amino acids. Germline assignment: CDR1 SQVTM and CDR2 ANQGSEA. Trimming stripped 1 base from V and 4 bases from J, with 3 bases between. The CDR3 DNA reads TGCAGCGTTGAAGGGTCAGATACGCAGTATTTT. It translates to CSVEGSDTQYF.

There are many counts of this clonotype. The chain has TRBV5-4 and TRBJ2-7; 8 bases agree with TRBD2. This CDR3 comprises 17 residues. Germline lookup yields CDR1 SGHNT and CDR2 YYREEE (reference sequence). After removal of 4 bases from V and 0 bases from J, the junction contained 12 bases not matched to a gene. The CDR3 nucleotides are TGTGCCAGCAGCCCGGGGGGGTTAGCGGGAAGCTCCTACGAGCAGTACTTC. This encodes CASSPGGLAGSSYEQYF.

This clonotype is categorized as medium-sized (0.01 to 0.1%). The V and J genes are TRBV4-2 and TRBJ2-1, with TRBD2 matching over 9 bases. This CDR3 has 15 amino acids. CDR1 and CDR2 (germline): LGHNA, YNFKEQ. Trimming removed 3 bases from V and 10 bases from J; junction bases left unmatched: 10. The CDR3 protein is CASSQTGLASGEQFF. CDR3 coding DNA: TGTGCCAGCAGCCAGACGGGACTAGCCTCAGGGGAGCAGTTCTTC.